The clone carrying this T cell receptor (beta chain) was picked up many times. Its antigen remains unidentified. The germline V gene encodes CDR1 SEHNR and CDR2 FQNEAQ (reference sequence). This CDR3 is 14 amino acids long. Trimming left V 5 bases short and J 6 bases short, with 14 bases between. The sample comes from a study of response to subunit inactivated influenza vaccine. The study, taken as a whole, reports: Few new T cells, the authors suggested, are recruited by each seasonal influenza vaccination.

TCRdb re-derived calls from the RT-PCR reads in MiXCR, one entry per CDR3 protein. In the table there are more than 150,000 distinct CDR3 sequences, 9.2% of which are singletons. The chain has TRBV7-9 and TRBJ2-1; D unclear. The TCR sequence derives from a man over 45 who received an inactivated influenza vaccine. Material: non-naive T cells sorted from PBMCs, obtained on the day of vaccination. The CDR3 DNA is TGTGCCAGCAGCGCCCTAGGGATGACCAATGAGCAGTTCTTC. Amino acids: CASSALGMTNEQFF.